The next 18 T cell receptor beta chains were all read from a single sample in a study of tumor and adjacent non-tumor tissue in lung cancer. Three rounds of nested PCR, following a modified ARM-PCR protocol, produced the TCRbeta library. TCRdb recomputed calls from the multiplex PCR reads with MiXCR, one row per CDR3 protein. The table includes about 78,000 distinct CDR3 sequences, over 75% detected once. The template was RNA from unsorted bulk tissue. What was sequenced was lung tumor tissue. The source of these receptors is a woman between 50 and 59 years old with non-small cell lung cancer.

On this clonotype: The CDR3 end shows no conserved phenylalanine or tryptophan, and so a read error is likely. The chain employs TRBV20-1 and TRBJ2-7; 8 bases agree with TRBD1. The CDR3 totals 12 residues. Germline V lookup: CDR1 DFQATT, CDR2 SNEGSKA (reference sequence). CDR3 protein: CTASQGAKEQYL. The CDR3, as DNA: TGCACTGCTAGCCAGGGGGCGAAGGAGCAGTACTTA.

The chain links TRBV11-2 to TRBJ2-7; 9 bases align to TRBD2. Per germline, CDR1 SGHAT and CDR2 FQNNGV. The CDR3 sequence is 15 residues long. The trim removed 7 bases at V and 0 bases at J, leaving 7 bases unmatched. CDR3 residues: CASIDKREDSYEQYF. Written as DNA, the CDR3 is TGTGCCAGCATAGACAAGCGGGAGGACTCCTACGAGCAGTACTTC.

Only a few counts were recorded for this clonotype. Relative to the germline gene, one junction end is altered; a read error may explain this. The chain carries TRBV6-2 or TRBV6-3 and TRBJ2-7; D tentatively reads TRBD1 or TRBD2 (5 bases each). Germline V gives CDR1 MNHEY, CDR2 SVGEGT. The CDR3 has 13 amino acids. CDR3 nucleotide sequence: TGTGCCAGCAATTCCGGACTTCGGGGCGAGCAATACTTC. This translates into CASNSGLRGEQYF.

The chain joins TRBV3-1 to TRBJ2-7, with D perhaps TRBD2 (5 bases). The CDR3 runs 15 residues. Germline V gene sequence: CDR1 LGHDT, CDR2 YNNKEL (reference sequence). The germline V and J ends were trimmed by 5 bases and 1 base, with 15 bases remaining between them. In nucleotides, the CDR3 is TGTGCCAGCAGCTTCCTACTAGAAATTTCCTACGAGCAGTACTTC. This sequence encodes CASSFLLEISYEQYF.

Comments on this clonotype: At one end the junction does not follow the germline gene, possibly because of a read error. The chain combines TRBV6-1 with TRBJ1-5, with a weak D call TRBD1 (5 bases). This CDR3 has 16 amino acids. Germline V gives CDR1 MNHNS, CDR2 SASEGT. The CDR3 spells CASNALVVGVNQPKHF. In nucleotides, the CDR3 is TGTGCCAGCAATGCCCTAGTGGTAGGGGTCAATCAGCCCAAGCATTTT.

As concerns this clonotype: The junction shows a germline mismatch at one end, possibly a read error. The chain couples TRBV19 to TRBJ2-5; no reliable D call. Germline V gene data show CDR1 as LNHDA and CDR2 as SQIVND (reference sequence). The CDR3 covers 14 residues. CDR3 sequence (DNA): TGTGCCAGTAGTATAGCGTTCGGGTTCGAGATCCAGTACTTC. Its translation: CASSIAFGFEIQYF.

The chain uses TRBV6-1 and TRBJ2-1, with D hard to call. With 3 bases removed from V and 12 bases from J, the gap between germline ends came to 21 bases. Germline CDR1 reads MNHNS; CDR2 reads SASEGT. The CDR3 loop spans 15 amino acids. The CDR3 bases are TGTGCCAGCAGTGATCAACTAACGGGTACGGTTATGCAGTTCTTC. Its translation: CASSDQLTGTVMQFF.

This clonotype was seen only once. V gene TRBV20-1 combines with J gene TRBJ1-6; D uncertain. This CDR3 is built from 14 residues. The ends were cut back, 7 bases at V and 7 bases at J, with 17 bases in the middle. CDR1 is DFQATT and CDR2 is SNEGSKA in the germline V gene (reference sequence). The CDR3 here is CSVTTPRRNSPLHF. CDR3 bases: TGCAGTGTTACCACCCCGCGTCGGAATTCACCCCTCCACTTT.

This clonotype was seen a handful of times. A much larger clone lies a single base off, so this may be a read error. The gene calls are TRBV24-1 and TRBJ2-5, with D perhaps assigned TRBD1 or TRBD2 (5 bases each). The germline CDR1 and CDR2 sequences are KGHDR and SFDVKD. The length of the CDR3 is 14 residues. The CDR3 reads CATSDVRDQEIQYF. CDR3 sequence (DNA): TGTGCCACCAGTGATGTCCGGGACCAAGAGATCCAGTACTTC.

As concerns this clonotype: The junction does not match germline at one end; this may be a read error. The chain joins TRBV28 to TRBJ2-6; TRBD1 matches 7 bases. Germline V gene data show CDR1 as MDHEN and CDR2 as SYDVKM. The CDR3 has 15 amino acids. CDR3 loop: CASRSTGAGANILTF. The CDR3 DNA reads as TGTGCCAGCAGGTCAACAGGGGCTGGGGCCAACATCCTGACTTTC.

The chain links TRBV20-1 to TRBJ1-2; 8 nucleotides match TRBD1. The CDR3 extends over 13 amino acids. The trim removed 3 bases at V and 10 bases at J, leaving 10 bases unmatched. Per the germline V gene, CDR1 is DFQATT and CDR2 is SNEGSKA (reference sequence). The CDR3 nucleotides are TGCAGTGCTAGTCCCAGGGGGCGGGGTGACTACACCTTC. Translated: CSASPRGRGDYTF.

The CDR3 DNA reads TGTGCCAGCAGCCAATGGACGGCGAGAGGGCCTTCCACAGATACGCAGTATTTT. It yields the protein CASSQWTARGPSTDTQYF. The gene calls are TRBV5-8 and TRBJ2-3, with a possible D match to TRBD2 (5 bases). The CDR3 extends over 18 amino acids. Germline assignment: CDR1 SGHTS and CDR2 YDEGEE. Between the trimmed V and J ends, which lost 4 bases and 2 bases, there was a span of 23 bases.

Relative to its sample, this clonotype is medium-sized. The chain recombines TRBV29-1 with TRBJ2-1; 9 bases map to TRBD2. This CDR3 contains 14 residues. The germline gives CDR1 SQVTM, CDR2 ANQGSEA. The V gene end was trimmed by 5 bases and the J gene end by 2 bases; junction bases not matched to a gene: 4. CDR3 nucleotides: TGCAGCGTTTATAGCGGGAGTCCCTACAATGAGCAGTTCTTC. Its translation: CSVYSGSPYNEQFF.

A note on this clonotype: One end of the junction is discordant with germline, which a read error may explain. The V gene is TRBV4-1, the J gene TRBJ2-7; weak D call: TRBD1 (6 bases). Germline loops: CDR1 MGHRA, CDR2 YSYEKL. There are 17 residues in the CDR3. In DNA form, the CDR3 reads TGCGCCAGCAGTCAAGTTCGGGTTAACAGGGCTACCCACGAGCAGTATTTC. Its translation: CASSQVRVNRATHEQYF.

This clonotype was seen repeatedly, ten times or more. The genes are TRBV7-9 and TRBJ2-1; the match to TRBD2 covers 14 bases. Trimming cost V 0 bases and J 1 base; bases outside gene matches: 2. The germline V gene has CDR1 SEHNR and CDR2 FQNEAQ (reference sequence). The CDR3 length is 18 residues. This chain's CDR3 is CASSLAGTSGSSYNEQFF. In DNA form, the CDR3 reads TGTGCCAGCAGCTTAGCCGGGACTAGCGGGAGTTCCTACAATGAGCAGTTCTTC. The entire variable domain, with the rest obtained from reference TRBV7-9 and TRBJ2-1, is as follows: DTGVSQNPRHKITKRGQNVTFRCDPISEHNRLYWYRQTLGQGPEFLTYFQNEAQLEKSRLLSDRFSAERPKGSFSTLEIQRTEQGDSAMYLCASSLAGTSGSSYNEQFFGPGTRLTVL.

In the case of this clonotype: This could be a read error, since a much larger clone is one nucleotide away. This rearrangement joins TRBV28 to TRBJ2-1; possible D gene TRBD2, 7 bases. The length of the CDR3 is 12 residues. CDR1 is MDHEN and CDR2 is SYDVKM in the germline V gene. The CDR3 is CASGPTNGGGAF. The DNA for the CDR3 is TGTGCCAGCGGTCCCACCAATGGGGGGGGGGCCTTC.

The table lists this clonotype with a count of one. J is TRBJ2-1 and V is TRBV29-1; D call uncertain. The CDR3 runs 13 residues. Trimming cost V 4 bases and J 9 bases, with 16 bases left between them. In germline, CDR1 is SQVTM, CDR2 ANQGSEA. The CDR3 is CSVVLQSDGEQFF. In DNA form, the CDR3 reads TGCAGCGTTGTCCTCCAATCGGACGGTGAGCAGTTCTTC.

As concerns this clonotype: A junction end diverges from the germline sequence, so it may reflect a read error. The J gene is TRBJ2-7, the V gene TRBV20-1; no firm D call. CDR1 and CDR2 from the germline V gene are DFQATT and SNEGSKA (reference sequence). The CDR3 loop spans 14 amino acids. The CDR3 protein is CSPRNQSYGYEQYF. The CDR3 nucleotides read TGCAGTCCTAGAAATCAGAGCTACGGGTACGAGCAGTACTTC.